This T cell receptor (beta chain) was sequenced for a study of blood T cells in healthy people across ages. V was trimmed by 0 bases and J by 6 bases, leaving 11 bases between them. Germline CDR1 SGHKS, CDR2 YYEKEE (reference sequence). CDR3 size: 14 residues. PCR was performed a second time for roughly 7 to 11 cycles using a sample-barcoded 5' primer and a J-beta primer mix. TCRdb re-called the 5' RACE reads with MiXCR, one entry per CDR3 protein. The sample contains about 780,000 distinct CDR3 sequences, roughly 24% of which appear only once. This clonotype has a handful of counts. Its cognate antigen is unknown. Study-wide findings and caveats: PBMCs went unsorted, and a conclusive naive versus antigen-experienced comparison was therefore prevented. Higher diversity and more naive CD4+ cells were features of long-lived donors, compared to aged donors. Underestimates were what the diversity estimates from one million T cells were considered to be.

The sample was also linked to a second study, of T cells of mothers and their children. As that study records: A handful of children and their three healthy Caucasian mothers were the donors.

The sample comprised blood. V is TRBV5-5 and J is TRBJ2-3; D is ambiguous. The receptor's source is a boy younger than 18 in good health. CDR3 sequence: CASSLAPLGDTQYF. As DNA, the CDR3 is TGTGCCAGCAGCTTGGCTCCCTTGGGGGATACGCAGTATTTT.